Each of the 13 T cell receptor beta chains below was sequenced from the same sample in a study of prognosis after radiotherapy for stage I lung cancer. Amplicons of TCR beta CDR3 were generated from genomic DNA by two-round multiplex PCR. Initially, in first-round PCR, primers specific to each TRBV and TRBJ gene were used. TCRdb reprocessed the multiplex PCR reads via MiXCR and lists one record per CDR3 protein. The data contain about 13,000 distinct CDR3 sequences, 40% to 45% of them singletons. The input for sequencing was PBMCs, taken before or after stereotactic body radiation therapy (not recorded which). The receptors stem from a donor older than 45 with non-small cell lung cancer.

The genes are TRBV27 and TRBJ1-5, with 7 bases aligning to TRBD1. The CDR3 has 15 residues. Germline values: CDR1 MNHEY, CDR2 SMNVEV (reference sequence). Trimming removed 7 bases from V and 4 bases from J; junction bases left unmatched: 10. The CDR3 is CASMGAGTANQPQHF. CDR3 DNA: TGTGCCAGCATGGGTGCCGGGACAGCGAATCAGCCCCAGCATTTT.

About this clonotype: A far more abundant clone sits one base away, making this likely a read error. This chain connects TRBV27 to TRBJ2-1; either TRBD1 or TRBD2 may fit D (5 bases each). With 3 bases removed from V and 13 bases from J, the gap between germline ends came to 10 bases. The germline V gene has CDR1 MNHEY and CDR2 SMNVEV (reference sequence). This CDR3 comprises 11 residues. CDR3 nucleotide sequence: TGTGCCAGCAGTTTTTACGGGACCCAGTTCTTC. This encodes CASSFYGTQFF.

In its sample, this clonotype was seen many times. CDR3: CASSVTGLAGVNEQFF. CDR3 DNA sequence: TGTGCCAGCAGCGTAACGGGACTAGCGGGAGTTAATGAGCAGTTCTTC. The rearrangement joins TRBV9 to TRBJ2-1; 14 bases match TRBD2. The CDR3 runs to 16 residues. From germline, CDR1 is SGDLS and CDR2 YYNGEE. J gave up 7 bases and V 1 base, and 4 bases lay outside the gene matches. The full variable domain, with the rest looked up from reference TRBV9 and TRBJ2-1, is DSGVTQTPKHLITATGQRVTLRCSPRSGDLSVYWYQQSLDQGLQFLIQYYNGEERAKGNILERFSAQQFPDLHSELNLSSLELGDSALYFCASSVTGLAGVNEQFFGPGTRLTVL.

V is TRBV6-1 and J is TRBJ2-7; the D gene is possibly TRBD2 (5 bases). Trimming pared 4 bases from V and 3 bases from J, leaving 10 bases between. The CDR3 runs to 13 residues. The V gene's germline CDR1 is MNHNS and CDR2 SASEGT. This CDR3 is CASSALGLYEQYF. CDR3 coding DNA: TGTGCCAGCAGTGCACTAGGTCTCTACGAGCAGTACTTC.

This rearrangement joins TRBV20-1 to TRBJ2-3; D remains unclear. Trimming removed 6 bases from V and 6 bases from J, with 10 bases in between. The length of the CDR3 is 11 residues. Germline-derived CDR1 and CDR2 are DFQATT and SNEGSKA (reference sequence). CDR3 nucleotide sequence: TGCAGTGCCCAACCTTCGGATACGCAGTATTTT. Its protein is CSAQPSDTQYF.

On this clonotype itself: A far bigger clonotype differs at one base, so this is likely a read error. The missing conserved phenylalanine or tryptophan at the end of this CDR3 makes a read error likely. The chain uses TRBV6-5 and TRBJ2-5; 8 bases agree with TRBD2. This CDR3 has 15 residues. V shed 4 bases, J shed 5 bases, and the junction held 9 bases outside the gene matches. Germline CDR1 MNHEY, CDR2 SVGAGI. The CDR3 protein is CASSLGPGGVETQYY. Written as DNA, the CDR3 is TGTGCCAGCAGTTTGGGACCGGGGGGGGTTGAGACCCAGTACTAC.

This clonotype was counted between two and nine times. The chain combines TRBV24-1 with TRBJ1-1, with D unclear. The CDR3 spans 18 residues. V was trimmed by 0 bases and J by 0 bases, leaving 16 bases between them. Germline lookup yields CDR1 KGHDR and CDR2 SFDVKD. In DNA, the CDR3 is TGTGCCACCAGTGATTTGAGGTACAGAGAGAGAATGAACACTGAAGCTTTCTTT. It is translated as CATSDLRYRERMNTEAFF.

Note on this clonotype: Mismatch with germline at one junction end may stem from a read error. This chain connects TRBV6-5 to TRBJ2-2, with a weak D call TRBD1 (8 bases). This CDR3 is built from 16 residues. The germline V gene encodes CDR1 MNHEY and CDR2 SVGAGI. CDR3 bases: TGTGCCAGCAGTTGCCACAGGGGGGGGAACAACGGGGAGCTGTTTTTT. Amino acids: CASSCHRGGNNGELFF.

Details on this clonotype: One junction end disagrees with the germline gene, perhaps due to a read error. The CDR3 loop reads CASSYSIWLAGANVLTF. In DNA form, the CDR3 reads TGTGCCAGCAGTTACTCGATATGGTTGGCTGGGGCCAACGTCCTGACTTTC. The chain joins TRBV6-4 to TRBJ2-6, with no clear D. The CDR3 consists of 17 residues. Germline V gene lookup returns CDR1 MRHNA and CDR2 SNTAGT.

This clonotype is deemed medium-sized. The rearrangement uses TRBV12-3 or TRBV12-4 and TRBJ2-1; 8 bases are a match to TRBD2. V shed 5 bases, J shed 6 bases, and the junction held 9 bases outside the gene matches. This CDR3 spans 15 amino acids. The CDR3 sequence: CASSPDGLASNEQFF. DNA for the CDR3: TGTGCCAGCAGTCCCGACGGACTAGCCTCCAATGAGCAGTTCTTC.

This clonotype was recorded at least ten times. This CDR3 is CSALGLSANYGYTF. In nucleotides, the CDR3 is TGCAGCGCCCTAGGACTGTCAGCTAACTATGGCTACACCTTC. The J gene is TRBJ1-2, the V gene TRBV29-1; D gene unclear. Germline V gene sequence: CDR1 SQVTM, CDR2 ANQGSEA. Trimming shortened V by 7 bases and J by 0 bases, and 15 bases separated the two germline ends. CDR3 size: 14 residues.

The chain combines TRBV12-3 or TRBV12-4 with TRBJ1-1; D possibly corresponds to TRBD1 (6 bases). The CDR3 sequence is 16 residues long. V was trimmed by 0 bases and J by 5 bases, leaving 16 bases between them. The CDR3 reads CASSLARGAVGTEAFF. The CDR3 nucleotides are TGTGCCAGCAGTTTAGCCCGGGGGGCGGTGGGAACTGAAGCTTTCTTT.

This clonotype was detected ten times or more. This chain links TRBV7-9 with TRBJ1-2; D perhaps matches TRBD1 (5 bases). V dropped 5 bases and J dropped 4 bases, with 14 bases sitting between them. The CDR3 extends over 14 amino acids. Germline CDR1 reads SEHNR; CDR2 reads FQNEAQ (reference sequence). DNA for the CDR3: TGTGCCAGCAGCCCGACCACAGGAGTCTATGGCTACACCTTC. As protein: CASSPTTGVYGYTF.